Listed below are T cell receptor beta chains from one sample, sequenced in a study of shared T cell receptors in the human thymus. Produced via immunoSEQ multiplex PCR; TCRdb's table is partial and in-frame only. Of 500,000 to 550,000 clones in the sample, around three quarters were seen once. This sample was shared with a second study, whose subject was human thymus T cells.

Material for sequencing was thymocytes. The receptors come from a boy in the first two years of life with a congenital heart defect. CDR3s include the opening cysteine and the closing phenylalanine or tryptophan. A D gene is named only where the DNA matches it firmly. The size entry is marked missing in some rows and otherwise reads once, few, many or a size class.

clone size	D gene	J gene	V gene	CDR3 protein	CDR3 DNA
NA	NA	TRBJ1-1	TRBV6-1	CAGGANTEAFF	TGTGCCGGCGGGGCGAACACTGAAGCTTTCTTT
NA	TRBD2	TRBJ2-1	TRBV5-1	CASSLQSGGSREQFF	TGCGCCAGCAGCTTGCAGAGCGGCGGGAGCAGGGAGCAGTTCTTC
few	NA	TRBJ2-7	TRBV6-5	CASSYPTGLTYEQYF	TGTGCCAGCAGTTACCCTACGGGACTCACCTACGAGCAGTACTTC
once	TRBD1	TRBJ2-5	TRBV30	CAWREYRDRQETQYF	TGTGCCTGGAGGGAGTATCGGGACAGACAAGAGACCCAGTACTTC
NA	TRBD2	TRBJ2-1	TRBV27	CASSLSSLLAASGSEQFF	TGTGCCAGCAGTTTATCGTCCCTACTAGCGGCCAGTGGTAGTGAGCAGTTCTTC
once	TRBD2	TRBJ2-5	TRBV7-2	CASSLQGLSQETQYF	TGTGCCAGCAGCTTACAGGGACTAAGTCAAGAGACCCAGTACTTC
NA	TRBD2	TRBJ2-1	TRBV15	CATSRDRTSGSLVYNEQFF	TGTGCCACCAGCAGAGATCGGACTAGCGGGAGTTTGGTTTACAATGAGCAGTTCTTC
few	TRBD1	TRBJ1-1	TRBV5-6	CASSFWDSEAFF	TGTGCCAGCAGCTTTTGGGACAGTGAAGCTTTCTTT
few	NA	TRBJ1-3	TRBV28	CASGPAGNTIYF	TGTGCCAGCGGGCCGGCTGGAAACACCATATATTTT
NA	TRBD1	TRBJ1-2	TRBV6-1	CASSDFPGGNYGYTF	TGTGCCAGCAGTGATTTTCCAGGGGGGAACTATGGCTACACCTTC
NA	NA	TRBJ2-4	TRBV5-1	CASSLGGDLAKNIQYF	TGCGCCAGCAGCTTAGGGGGGGATCTAGCCAAAAACATTCAGTACTTC
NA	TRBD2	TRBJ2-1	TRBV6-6	CASSTFLAGDGDEQFF	TGTGCCAGCAGCACATTTCTAGCGGGAGATGGCGATGAGCAGTTCTTC
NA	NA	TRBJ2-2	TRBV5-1	CASSLSGITGELFF	TGCGCCAGCAGCTTATCCGGGATAACCGGGGAGCTGTTTTTT
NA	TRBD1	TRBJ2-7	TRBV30	CAWSPYVETGGAVQYF	TGTGCCTGGAGTCCCTATGTTGAAACAGGGGGCGCGGTGCAGTACTTC
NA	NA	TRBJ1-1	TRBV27	CASSLSAGFAEAFF	TGTGCCAGCAGTTTATCGGCAGGGTTCGCTGAAGCTTTCTTT
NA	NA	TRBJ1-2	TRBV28	CASSPLSGTSNGYTF	TGTGCCAGCAGTCCCCTCTCCGGGACATCCAATGGCTACACCTTC
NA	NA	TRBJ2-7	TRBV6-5	CASRGGQLYEQYF	TGTGCCAGCAGGGGCGGACAGTTGTACGAGCAGTACTTC
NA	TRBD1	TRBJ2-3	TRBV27	CASSQQGVQDTQYF	TGTGCCAGCAGCCAACAGGGGGTTCAAGATACGCAGTATTTT
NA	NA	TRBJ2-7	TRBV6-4	CASAQGGAYEQYF	TGTGCCAGCGCACAGGGCGGAGCATACGAGCAGTACTTC
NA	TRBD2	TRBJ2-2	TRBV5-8	CASSHRGNGGRARNTGELFF	TGTGCCAGCAGCCACCGTGGTAATGGCGGGAGGGCGAGGAACACCGGGGAGCTGTTTTTT
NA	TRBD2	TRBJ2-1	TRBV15	CATSEEGRATNEQFF	TGTGCCACCAGCGAGGAGGGGAGGGCCACCAATGAGCAGTTCTTC
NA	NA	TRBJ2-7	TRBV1	CTSSPDFARAYF	TGCACCAGCAGCCCGGACTTTGCCAGAGCGTACTTC
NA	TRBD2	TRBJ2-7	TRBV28	CASSFEASGPYEQYF	TGTGCCAGCAGTTTCGAGGCTAGCGGACCATACGAGCAGTACTTC
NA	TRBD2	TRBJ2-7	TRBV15	CATSREGGASGRSYEQYF	TGTGCCACCAGCAGAGAGGGTGGGGCTAGCGGGAGGTCCTACGAGCAGTACTTC
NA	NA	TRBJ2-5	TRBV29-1	CSVLAGSIDKETQYF	TGCAGCGTCCTGGCGGGGTCCATTGATAAAGAGACCCAGTACTTC
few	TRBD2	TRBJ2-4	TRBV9	CASSALAGGAKNIQYF	TGTGCCAGCAGCGCGCTAGCGGGAGGAGCCAAAAACATTCAGTACTTC
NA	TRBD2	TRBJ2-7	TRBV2	CASRGTSDSYEQYF	TGTGCCAGCAGGGGGACTAGCGACTCCTACGAGCAGTACTTC
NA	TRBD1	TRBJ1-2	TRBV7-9	CASSRDRGDYGYTF	TGTGCCAGCAGCCGCGACAGGGGGGACTATGGCTACACCTTC
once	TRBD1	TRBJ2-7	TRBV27	CASSALTGSPYEQYF	TGTGCCAGCAGTGCGTTGACAGGGTCCCCCTACGAGCAGTACTTC
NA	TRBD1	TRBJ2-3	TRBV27	CASRSGQGPDTQYF	TGTGCCAGCAGATCCGGACAGGGGCCAGATACGCAGTATTTT
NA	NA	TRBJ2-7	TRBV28	CATSIGGTLNSYEQYF	TGTGCCACCTCGATTGGGGGGACCCTTAACTCCTACGAGCAGTACTTC
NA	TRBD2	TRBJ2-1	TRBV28	CASSPLMGKRETSDEQFF	TGTGCCAGCAGTCCCTTAATGGGCAAGCGGGAGACTAGCGATGAGCAGTTCTTC
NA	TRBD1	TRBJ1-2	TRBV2	CASSEPPDRDGYGYTF	TGTGCCAGCAGTGAACCTCCCGACAGGGACGGTTATGGCTACACCTTC
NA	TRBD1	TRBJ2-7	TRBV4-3	CASSPRTGGEQYF	TGCGCCAGCAGCCCCAGGACAGGAGGCGAGCAGTACTTC
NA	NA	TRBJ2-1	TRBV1	CTSSQETSGSHNEQFF	TGCACCAGCAGCCAAGAGACTAGCGGGAGCCACAATGAGCAGTTCTTC
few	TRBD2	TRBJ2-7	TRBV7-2	CASSPGLAGYEQYF	TGTGCCAGCAGCCCGGGACTAGCTGGCTACGAGCAGTACTTC
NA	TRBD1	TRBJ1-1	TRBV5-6	CASSGGQVNTEAFF	TGTGCCAGCAGCGGGGGACAGGTTAACACTGAAGCTTTCTTT